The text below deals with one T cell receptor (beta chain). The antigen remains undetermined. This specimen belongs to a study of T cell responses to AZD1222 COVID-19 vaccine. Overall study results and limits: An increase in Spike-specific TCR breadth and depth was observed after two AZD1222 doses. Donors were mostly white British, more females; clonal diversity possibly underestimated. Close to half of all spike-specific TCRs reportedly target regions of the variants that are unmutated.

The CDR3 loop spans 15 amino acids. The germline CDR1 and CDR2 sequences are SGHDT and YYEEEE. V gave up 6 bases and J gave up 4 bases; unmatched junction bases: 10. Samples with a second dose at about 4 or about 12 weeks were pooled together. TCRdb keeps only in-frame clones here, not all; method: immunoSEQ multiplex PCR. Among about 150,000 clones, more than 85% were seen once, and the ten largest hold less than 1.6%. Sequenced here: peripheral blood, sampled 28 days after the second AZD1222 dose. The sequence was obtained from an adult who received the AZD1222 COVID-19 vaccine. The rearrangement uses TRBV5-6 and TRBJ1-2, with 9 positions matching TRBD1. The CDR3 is CASTDRGAGSYGYTF. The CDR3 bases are TGTGCCAGCACCGACAGGGGGGCAGGAAGCTATGGCTACACCTTC.